A selection of T cell receptor beta chains follows, all from one sample in a study of control samples from healthy donors and cancer patients. Repertoires were generated with immunoSEQ multiplex PCR, while TCRdb's copy carries only in-frame clones and drops some. This sample has 400,000 to 500,000 clones, with approximately 92% found just once. The material sequenced was PBMCs. Receptor source: a man between 40 and 49 years old with head and neck cancer. Both conserved end residues are part of each CDR3. D genes are given only for firm matches. The size field is filled for only some rows; it gives once, few, many or a size class.

>-|TRBD2|TRBJ2-1|TRBV7-3
CASSLTVGTSGYNEQFF
TGTGCCAGCAGCTTAACGGTGGGGACTAGCGGGTACAATGAGCAGTTCTTC
>-|TRBD1|TRBJ1-1|TRBV6-5
CAVGTGQNTEAFF
TGTGCCGTCGGGACAGGGCAGAACACTGAAGCTTTCTTT
>-|TRBD1|TRBJ2-7|TRBV12-3/TRBV12-4
CASSLTGLEQYF
TGTGCCAGCAGTTTGACAGGGCTCGAGCAGTACTTC
>once|-|TRBJ2-7|TRBV28
CASSTKGVTYEQYF
TGTGCCAGCAGTACAAAAGGGGTCACCTACGAGCAGTACTTC
>-|TRBD1|TRBJ1-6|TRBV7-9
CASSLETGQNSPLHF
TGTGCCAGCAGCTTAGAGACAGGGCAGAATTCACCCCTCCACTTT
>-|TRBD1|TRBJ1-5|TRBV4-3
CASSQAQGVNQPQHF
TGCGCCAGCAGCCAGGCCCAGGGGGTCAATCAGCCCCAGCATTTT
>-|-|TRBJ1-5|TRBV6-2/TRBV6-3
CASSPTGSYQPQHF
TGTGCCAGCAGTCCGACAGGCAGTTATCAGCCCCAGCATTTT
>-|-|TRBJ2-5|TRBV20-1
CSAVVGETQYF
TGCAGTGCGGTTGTCGGCGAGACCCAGTACTTC
>-|-|TRBJ1-5|TRBV6-5
CASRIGSDQPQHF
TGTGCCAGCAGAATAGGGAGTGATCAGCCCCAGCATTTT
>-|-|TRBJ2-5|TRBV27
CASSLSGWQETQYF
TGTGCCAGCAGTTTATCAGGATGGCAAGAGACCCAGTACTTC
>-|-|TRBJ2-7|TRBV5-4
CASSRGTSPNYEQYF
TGTGCCAGCAGCCGCGGGACATCTCCCAACTACGAGCAGTACTTC
>-|-|TRBJ1-2|TRBV6-5
CASRPWQGTNGYTF
TGTGCCAGCAGGCCTTGGCAGGGGACTAATGGCTACACCTTC
>-|-|TRBJ2-7|TRBV7-4
CASSSAGGTYEQYF
TGTGCCAGCAGCTCGGCAGGGGGGACCTACGAGCAGTACTTC
>-|-|TRBJ1-1|TRBV5-4
CASSLEGLGNTEAFF
TGTGCCAGCAGCTTGGAGGGGTTAGGGAACACTGAAGCTTTCTTT
>many|-|TRBJ2-3|TRBV13
CASSSDSSSTDTQYF
TGTGCCAGCAGCAGTGACTCCTCTAGCACAGATACGCAGTATTTT
>-|-|TRBJ1-6|TRBV28
CASSSRRTTYSPLHF
TGTGCCAGCAGTTCCCGGCGCACGACATATTCACCCCTCCACTTT
>-|-|TRBJ1-5|TRBV7-9
CASSLDGQPQHF
TGTGCCAGCAGCTTAGATGGGCAGCCCCAGCATTTT
>-|-|TRBJ1-6|TRBV4-3
CASSQVLARSSYNSPLHF
TGCGCCAGCAGCCAAGTCCTAGCGAGGAGCTCCTATAATTCACCCCTCCACTTT
>-|-|TRBJ2-3|TRBV5-5
CASSYRDTYTDTQYF
TGTGCCAGCAGCTACCGGGACACCTACACAGATACGCAGTATTTT
>few|-|TRBJ2-1|TRBV10-3
CAISGRDTYNEQFF
TGTGCCATCAGCGGTAGAGATACCTACAATGAGCAGTTCTTC
>-|TRBD1|TRBJ1-6|TRBV20-1
CSASFRDRGHSYNSPLHF
TGCAGTGCTAGTTTCCGGGACAGGGGCCACTCCTATAATTCACCCCTCCACTTT
>-|-|TRBJ2-5|TRBV29-1
CSAEGTFAPRETQYF
TGCAGCGCCGAAGGGACATTTGCCCCTCGAGAGACCCAGTACTTC
>-|-|TRBJ1-2|TRBV19
CASSPSISPNYGYTF
TGTGCCAGTAGTCCTTCGATCTCACCCAACTATGGCTACACCTTC
>-|-|TRBJ1-5|TRBV28
CASSHKGGQFAYSNQPQHF
TGTGCCAGCAGTCATAAGGGAGGACAGTTCGCGTATAGCAATCAGCCCCAGCATTTT
>-|-|TRBJ1-2|TRBV28
CASSLALGYGYTF
TGTGCCAGCAGTTTGGCCCTGGGCTATGGCTACACCTTC
>once|TRBD2|TRBJ2-1|TRBV28
CASSRGLAGIKAYEQFF
TGTGCCAGCAGCCGGGGACTAGCGGGAATAAAAGCTTATGAGCAGTTCTTC
>once|TRBD1|TRBJ1-2|TRBV28
CAGKDRAPNYGYTF
TGTGCCGGAAAAGACAGGGCCCCTAACTATGGCTACACCTTC
>-|-|TRBJ2-7|TRBV10-1
CANIDLTRTYEQYF
TGCGCCAACATCGACTTAACCCGAACCTACGAGCAGTACTTC
>-|TRBD2|TRBJ2-1|TRBV2
CASSEDSIGTSGSWVEQFF
TGTGCCAGCAGTGAAGATTCTATTGGGACTAGCGGGAGTTGGGTTGAGCAGTTCTTC
>-|-|TRBJ2-1|TRBV5-6
CASILSGSPSSYNEQFF
TGTGCCAGCATTCTGTCGGGGAGCCCCTCCTCCTACAATGAGCAGTTCTTC
>-|TRBD1|TRBJ2-7|TRBV18
CASSPGGTGSPRPYEQYF
TGTGCCAGCTCACCAGGCGGGACAGGGTCGCCCCGCCCCTACGAGCAGTACTTC
>-|-|TRBJ2-5|TRBV6-2/TRBV6-3
CASSLDSRAYQETQYF
TGTGCCAGCAGTTTGGACAGCCGAGCGTACCAAGAGACCCAGTACTTC
>-|-|TRBJ2-1|TRBV27
CATESWGKRFF
TGTGCCACCGAATCTTGGGGGAAGCGGTTCTTC
>-|TRBD1|TRBJ2-5|TRBV28
CASSLRSGQGVGEETQYF
TGTGCCAGCAGTTTAAGGTCGGGGCAGGGGGTAGGGGAAGAGACCCAGTACTTC
>-|-|TRBJ2-7|TRBV5-1
CASSFVAASYEQYF
TGCGCCAGCAGCTTCGTAGCGGCCTCCTACGAGCAGTACTTC
>-|TRBD1|TRBJ1-1|TRBV5-4
CASSTGGTEAFF
TGTGCCAGCAGCACAGGGGGCACTGAAGCTTTCTTT
>-|-|TRBJ1-2|TRBV19
CASSQANYGYTF
TGTGCCAGTTCACAGGCTAACTATGGCTACACCTTC
>-|TRBD1|TRBJ2-3|TRBV6-5
CASSNRRQGADTQYF
TGTGCCAGCAGTAATCGGAGACAGGGGGCAGATACGCAGTATTTT
>-|-|TRBJ1-6|TRBV27
CASSRTSLGSPLHF
TGTGCCAGCAGCCGAACTTCCTTGGGTTCACCCCTCCACTTT
>-|-|TRBJ1-5|TRBV28
CASSLQAGNQPQHF
TGTGCCAGCAGTCTCCAGGCTGGCAATCAGCCCCAGCATTTT
>-|TRBD1|TRBJ2-3|TRBV7-9
CASSRDSLGTDTQYF
TGTGCCAGCAGCCGGGACAGCTTAGGCACAGATACGCAGTATTTT
>-|-|TRBJ2-1|TRBV6-1
CASSDTARNEQFF
TGTGCCAGCAGTGATACGGCTCGCAATGAGCAGTTCTTC
>-|-|TRBJ1-1|TRBV7-9
CASSLAGSPAFF
TGTGCCAGCAGCTTAGCCGGGTCCCCAGCTTTCTTT
>-|TRBD1|TRBJ1-1|TRBV6-5
CASNNRGAVTGRAFF
TGTGCCAGCAATAACAGGGGGGCAGTAACGGGCAGGGCTTTCTTT
>once|-|TRBJ2-7|TRBV6-2/TRBV6-3
CASSSWFRAQYEQYF
TGTGCCAGCAGTTCCTGGTTTAGGGCCCAATACGAGCAGTACTTC
>-|-|TRBJ2-7|TRBV3-1/TRBV3-2
CASSPQASASYEQYF
TGTGCCAGCAGTCCTCAGGCTAGCGCATCCTACGAGCAGTACTTC
>-|-|TRBJ1-5|TRBV2
CAGSERRGSNQPQHF
TGTGCCGGCAGTGAACGTCGGGGGAGCAATCAGCCCCAGCATTTT
>few|-|TRBJ1-1|TRBV4-3
CASSQNLGARDMNTEAFF
TGCGCCAGCAGCCAAAACCTAGGGGCGAGAGACATGAACACTGAAGCTTTCTTT
>-|-|TRBJ2-3|TRBV7-9
CASSPLARTDTQYF
TGTGCCAGCAGCCCTCTAGCTCGCACAGATACGCAGTATTTT
>-|TRBD1|TRBJ1-1|TRBV30
CAWSAGRGSPGTEAFF
TGTGCCTGGAGTGCCGGCAGGGGGTCCCCAGGCACTGAAGCTTTCTTT
>-|-|TRBJ1-1|TRBV27
CASSLQRVNTEAFF
TGTGCCAGCAGTTTACAAAGGGTGAACACTGAAGCTTTCTTT
>-|-|TRBJ1-1|TRBV7-6
CASSLTQGEVGTEAFF
TGTGCCAGCAGCCTAACACAGGGCGAAGTGGGCACTGAAGCTTTCTTT
>-|-|TRBJ1-5|TRBV28
CASGPGGSNQPQHF
TGTGCCAGCGGTCCGGGGGGAAGCAATCAGCCCCAGCATTTT
>-|TRBD1|TRBJ1-1|TRBV5-4
CASSPDRVDTEAFF
TGTGCCAGCAGCCCAGACAGGGTTGACACTGAAGCTTTCTTT
>-|-|TRBJ1-2|TRBV3-1/TRBV3-2
CASSQEIGNYGYTF
TGTGCCAGCAGCCAAGAAATAGGGAACTATGGCTACACCTTC
>-|TRBD1|TRBJ2-7|TRBV6-5
CASSRDRDGEQYF
TGTGCCAGCAGCCGCGACAGGGATGGCGAGCAGTACTTC
>-|-|TRBJ2-1|TRBV6-2/TRBV6-3
CASSQGSGLEQFF
TGTGCCAGCAGCCAGGGGTCAGGGCTTGAGCAGTTCTTC
>-|-|TRBJ2-3|TRBV27
CASRTPIDLTDTQYF
TGTGCCAGCAGAACACCGATCGACTTGACAGATACGCAGTATTTT
>-|-|TRBJ1-1|TRBV28
CASSPTSVNTEAFF
TGTGCCAGCAGTCCAACGTCGGTGAACACTGAAGCTTTCTTT